What follows are 32 T cell receptor beta chains derived from one specimen sequenced in a study of blood T cell repertoires in COVID-19. Profiled with immunoSEQ multiplex PCR; TCRdb holds only in-frame clones, not every one. In the table there are 200,000 to 300,000 clones, less than 90% of which are singletons. Sequenced sample: peripheral blood. Receptors originate from a man aged 25 to 40 with active or convalescent COVID-19.

The rearrangement links TRBV4-1 to TRBJ1-6; D remains unclear. CDR1 and CDR2 from the germline V gene are MGHRA and YSYEKL. This CDR3 has 13 residues. V dropped 5 bases and J dropped 9 bases, with 11 bases sitting between them. In DNA form, the CDR3 reads TGCGCCAGCAGCTCCCTGGTGCGTTCACCCCTCCACTTT. This gives the protein CASSSLVRSPLHF.

The rearrangement joins TRBV6-6 to TRBJ2-3; TRBD2 matches 7 bases. This CDR3 has 16 amino acids. In germline, CDR1 is MNHNY, CDR2 SVGAGI (reference sequence). The junction had 7 bases not matched to a gene; V was cut back by 1 base and J by 3 bases. CDR3 nucleotides: TGTGCCAGCAGTTACTATCCAGCGGGGTCGACAGATACGCAGTATTTT. This sequence encodes CASSYYPAGSTDTQYF.

This chain joins TRBV5-1 and TRBJ2-3, with 14 bases identical to TRBD2. The CDR3 has 18 amino acids. The junction had 12 bases not matched to a gene; V was cut back by 0 bases and J by 9 bases. The germline gives CDR1 SGHRS, CDR2 YFSETQ. The CDR3 region is CASSLVPTSGGAPSTQYF. The DNA for the CDR3 is TGCGCCAGCAGCTTGGTCCCGACTAGCGGGGGGGCGCCCTCCACGCAGTATTTT.

This rearrangement joins TRBV11-2 to TRBJ1-5; TRBD1 might be the D (6 bases). The CDR3 covers 15 residues. CDR1 and CDR2 from the germline V gene are SGHAT and FQNNGV. V shed 4 bases and J shed 6 bases, with 16 bases lying between them. CDR3 protein: CASSSAGELGQPQHF. In nucleotides, the CDR3 is TGTGCCAGCAGCTCGGCAGGGGAGTTGGGTCAGCCCCAGCATTTT.

V usage is TRBV3-1 (or the pseudogene TRBV3-2) and J usage is TRBJ1-1, with 10 positions matching TRBD1. There are 16 residues in the CDR3. After removal of 1 base from V and 11 bases from J, the junction contained 13 bases not matched to a gene. CDR1 LGHDT and CDR2 YNNKEL come from the germline V gene (reference sequence). The CDR3 spells CASSQGFAGQGRSAFF. The CDR3 DNA reads TGTGCCAGCAGCCAAGGGTTTGCGGGACAGGGGCGGTCCGCTTTCTTT.

This clone was detected a few times. The chain carries TRBV5-1 and TRBJ2-1; tentative D call: TRBD2 (6 bases). Between the trimmed V and J ends, which lost 4 bases and 4 bases, there was a span of 12 bases. Germline lookup yields CDR1 SGHRS and CDR2 YFSETQ. The CDR3 has 14 amino acids. The CDR3 sequence is CASSVLGLYNEQFF. CDR3 DNA sequence: TGCGCCAGCAGCGTTTTGGGACTTTACAATGAGCAGTTCTTC.

This chain uses TRBV19 with TRBJ2-1, with 15 bases that match TRBD2. The CDR3 loop spans 16 amino acids. Germline V CDR1 and CDR2: LNHDA, SQIVND (reference sequence). After removal of 3 bases from V and 3 bases from J, the junction contained 0 bases not matched to a gene. CDR3 DNA sequence: TGTGCCAGTAGTATGGGACTAGCGGGGGGCTACAATGAGCAGTTCTTC. Translated: CASSMGLAGGYNEQFF.

The chain couples TRBV6-6 to TRBJ1-1, with D uncertain. CDR3 length: 13 residues. CDR1 and CDR2 from the germline V gene are MNHNY and SVGAGI (reference sequence). V lost 8 bases and J lost 5, with 15 bases in between. The CDR3 DNA follows: TGTGCCAGCGACCTGGGGAGGGCAACTGAAGCTTTCTTT. Protein sequence: CASDLGRATEAFF.

V usage is TRBV5-5 and J usage is TRBJ1-1; the D gene is possibly TRBD1 (5 bases). Germline-derived CDR1 and CDR2 are SGHKS and YYEKEE (reference sequence). This CDR3 spans 12 amino acids. V lost 6 bases and J 1 base, leaving 7 bases between the germline ends. The DNA of the CDR3 is TGTGCCAGCACCGGGGGGAACACTGAAGCTTTCTTT. Protein sequence: CASTGGNTEAFF.

The chain has TRBV21-1 and TRBJ1-1; the table's D gene call, TRBD1, was not cross checked with the DNA. TRBV21-1 is a pseudogene locus. The CDR3 length is 14 residues. CDR3 sequence reads: CASVYRGHNTEAFF. CDR3 coding DNA: TGTGCCAGCGTTTACAGGGGGCACAACACTGAAGCTTTCTTT.

The rearrangement joins TRBV5-6 to TRBJ1-6, with TRBD1 as a possible D gene (6 bases). The V end lost 1 base, the J end lost 18 bases, and 14 bases lay between the germline ends. Germline CDR1 is SGHDT and CDR2 is YYEEEE. The CDR3 is 12 residues long. The CDR3 spells CASSLLRTEYHF. In nucleotides, the CDR3 is TGTGCCAGCAGCTTGTTACGGACAGAATACCACTTT.

Here the CDR3 DNA reads TGTGCCAGCAGGGAAAGGACTAGCGGGGTCGGTTCCGGGGAGCTGTTTTTT. Translation: CASRERTSGVGSGELFF. This sequence joins TRBV2 and TRBJ2-2; 12 nucleotides align to TRBD2. Per germline, CDR1 SNHLY and CDR2 FYNNEI. Unmatched junction bases numbered 11, after V lost 6 bases and J lost 6 bases. The CDR3 has 17 residues.

The CDR3: CASSSTPAEQYF. CDR3 sequence (DNA): TGTGCCAGCAGTTCCACCCCAGCGGAGCAGTACTTC. The rearrangement links TRBV27 to TRBJ2-7; D gene unclear. Looked up from germline, CDR1 is MNHEY and CDR2 is SMNVEV (reference sequence). The CDR3 is made up of 12 amino acids. With 4 bases removed from V and 7 bases from J, the gap between germline ends came to 11 bases.

This chain connects TRBV7-9 to TRBJ1-1; D unresolved. The V and J ends lost 5 bases and 4 bases respectively, with 14 bases between them. Germline CDR1 is SEHNR and CDR2 is FQNEAQ (reference sequence). This CDR3 region has 14 residues. The CDR3 region has the DNA TGTGCCAGCAGCCACCGTTTAGGAGTCACTGAAGCTTTCTTT. Translating gives CASSHRLGVTEAFF. Based on the CDR3 plus reference TRBV7-9 and TRBJ1-1, the full variable domain is DTGVSQNPRHKITKRGQNVTFRCDPISEHNRLYWYRQTLGQGPEFLTYFQNEAQLEKSRLLSDRFSAERPKGSFSTLEIQRTEQGDSAMYLCASSHRLGVTEAFFGQGTRLTVV.

This chain links TRBV27 with TRBJ2-5, with 8 bases that match TRBD2. The V and J ends lost 5 bases and 4 bases, in that order; junction bases with no gene match: 3. Germline lookup yields CDR1 MNHEY and CDR2 SMNVEV (reference sequence). The CDR3 spans 13 residues. In DNA form, the CDR3 reads TGTGCCAGCAGTGTACGGGGGGGAGAGACCCAGTACTTC. Protein product: CASSVRGGETQYF.

Here the CDR3 reads CSASYRAEYGYTF. In DNA form, the CDR3 reads TGCAGTGCCAGTTACAGGGCGGAGTATGGCTACACCTTC. The V call is TRBV20-1, the J call TRBJ1-2, with a possible D match to TRBD1 (6 bases). V gave up 6 bases and J gave up 5 bases, with 16 bases separating them. In germline, CDR1 is DFQATT, CDR2 SNEGSKA (reference sequence). This CDR3 has 13 residues.

The chain joins TRBV14 to TRBJ1-2; possibly TRBD1 for D (5 bases). V was trimmed by 4 bases and J by 5 bases, leaving 11 bases between them. Germline CDR1 and CDR2: SGHDN and FVKESK. The CDR3 is 13 amino acids. The DNA of the CDR3 is TGTGCCAGCAGCCCAACAGGAGAGTATGGCTACACCTTC. This gives the protein CASSPTGEYGYTF.

The chain couples TRBV6-1 to TRBJ2-7; TRBD1 matches at 7 bases. The CDR3 has 15 amino acids. CDR1 and CDR2 from the germline V gene are MNHNS and SASEGT. The V segment lost 2 bases and the J segment 5 bases; nucleotides outside the gene matches: 9. DNA for the CDR3: TGTGCCAGCAGTGAACCGGGTCAGGGGGTTAACGAGCAGTACTTC. Protein: CASSEPGQGVNEQYF.

V gene TRBV5-1 combines with J gene TRBJ1-1; perhaps TRBD1 as D (5 bases). This CDR3 is 14 amino acids long. Per the germline V gene, CDR1 is SGHRS and CDR2 is YFSETQ. Trimming cost V 4 bases and J 5 bases, with 15 bases left between them. The CDR3 DNA sequence: TGCGCCAGCAGCCAGACAGTTGGGGGGACTGAAGCTTTCTTT. Protein sequence: CASSQTVGGTEAFF.

V is TRBV9 and J is TRBJ2-7; D is undetermined. The CDR3 is 15 amino acids. Trimming left V 3 bases short and J 2 bases short, with 15 bases between. CDR1 is SGDLS and CDR2 is YYNGEE in the germline V gene. CDR3 coding DNA: TGTGCCAGCAGCGCCGATATTCGAGAGCCCTACGAGCAGTACTTC. As protein: CASSADIREPYEQYF.

V is TRBV6-1 and J is TRBJ1-5, with D perhaps matching TRBD1 (5 bases). Germline V gives CDR1 MNHNS, CDR2 SASEGT. The CDR3 runs to 14 residues. With 3 bases removed from V and 11 bases from J, the gap between germline ends came to 17 bases. The CDR3 DNA sequence: TGTGCCAGCAGTGATGACAGTTCCCGGAAAGCCCAGCATTTT. It yields the protein CASSDDSSRKAQHF.

The rearrangement uses TRBV7-2 and TRBJ1-1; D may be TRBD1 (6 bases). There are 15 residues in the CDR3. Germline V lookup: CDR1 SGHTA, CDR2 FQGNSA. V lost 1 base, J lost 6 bases, and 15 bases lay in between. The CDR3 protein is CASSLVSGAVPEAFF. DNA for the CDR3: TGTGCCAGCAGCTTAGTATCAGGGGCAGTTCCTGAAGCTTTCTTT.

The chain combines TRBV12-3 or TRBV12-4 with TRBJ2-2; possibly TRBD1 for D (7 bases). The CDR3 spans 13 residues. Trimming stripped 6 bases from V and 5 bases from J, with 10 bases between. The CDR3 reads CASRQGTTGELFF. CDR3 sequence (DNA): TGTGCCAGCAGACAGGGGACTACCGGGGAGCTGTTTTTT.

The chain links TRBV5-1 to TRBJ2-3; D is unclear. CDR3 length equals 15 residues. The germline gives CDR1 SGHRS, CDR2 YFSETQ. V lost 6 bases, J lost 0 bases, and 14 bases lay in between. The chain's CDR3 is CASTQRLTSTDTQYF. The CDR3 nucleotides read TGCGCCAGCACTCAGCGACTGACTAGCACAGATACGCAGTATTTT.

The CDR3 DNA follows: TGTGCCAGCAGCTTAGCAGGGGGCACTGAAGCTTTCTTT. It yields the protein CASSLAGGTEAFF. The J gene is TRBJ1-1, the V gene TRBV11-2; the match to TRBD1 covers 7 bases. Germline CDR1 reads SGHAT; CDR2 reads FQNNGV. The CDR3 covers 13 residues. Trimming took 1 base from V and 4 from J; bases not matched to a gene: 0.

V and J are TRBV7-8 and TRBJ1-6, with TRBD1 as a possible D gene (6 bases). The CDR3 contains 16 residues. Trimming left V 1 base short and J 8 bases short, with 15 bases between. The germline CDR1 and CDR2 sequences are SGHVS and FQNEAQ. CDR3 in amino acids: CASSLVYTGLDSPLHF. CDR3 coding DNA: TGTGCCAGCAGCTTAGTCTACACAGGGTTGGATTCACCCCTCCACTTT.

The chain uses TRBV2 and TRBJ2-3; 7 positions agree with TRBD1. V gave up 5 bases and J gave up 2 bases; unmatched junction bases: 4. The CDR3 is made up of 14 amino acids. Germline CDR1 is SNHLY and CDR2 is FYNNEI. CDR3 in amino acids: CASSRQGYTDTQYF. CDR3 coding DNA: TGTGCCAGCAGTCGACAGGGCTACACAGATACGCAGTATTTT.

The chain recombines TRBV7-6 with TRBJ2-1, with D perhaps matching TRBD1 (6 bases). The germline V gene has CDR1 SGHVS and CDR2 FNYEAQ. CDR3 size: 13 residues. The V end lost 5 bases, the J end lost 8 bases, and 13 bases lay between the germline ends. The CDR3 is CASSPPTGYEQFF. The CDR3 bases are TGTGCCAGCAGCCCACCTACAGGGTATGAGCAGTTCTTC.

The chain joins TRBV5-1 to TRBJ1-5; TRBD1 agrees at 9 bases. The CDR3 has 16 amino acids. CDR1 and CDR2 from the germline V gene are SGHRS and YFSETQ. J was trimmed by 1 base and V by 10 bases; bases with no gene match: 12. CDR3 amino acids: CAGQGKNRWSNQPQHF. The CDR3 coding sequence is TGCGCCGGACAGGGGAAGAACCGTTGGAGCAATCAGCCCCAGCATTTT.

J is TRBJ2-1 and V is TRBV2; D perhaps matches TRBD2 (7 bases). V lost 11 bases and J 0 bases, leaving 14 bases between the germline ends. Germline lookup yields CDR1 SNHLY and CDR2 FYNNEI. The CDR3 is 14 amino acids. The CDR3 sequence is CAGARGGSYNEQFF. DNA of the CDR3: TGTGCCGGGGCTAGGGGGGGCTCCTACAATGAGCAGTTCTTC.

This chain connects TRBV19 to TRBJ1-5, with D hard to call. The CDR3 has 13 amino acids. Germline V lookup: CDR1 LNHDA, CDR2 SQIVND (reference sequence). The V gene lost 5 bases and the J gene lost 5 bases, with 10 bases spanning the gap. The CDR3 DNA reads as TGTGCCAGTAGTCCCCCGGGGTATCAGCCCCAGCATTTT. It encodes CASSPPGYQPQHF.

In its sample, this clone was seen many times. The chain recombines TRBV19 with TRBJ1-5; no clear D. The CDR3 runs 15 residues. Trimming took 7 bases from V and 3 from J, leaving 16 bases between them. CDR1 is LNHDA and CDR2 is SQIVND in the germline V gene (reference sequence). CDR3 sequence reads: CASKNPAGNNQPQHF. CDR3 sequence (DNA): TGTGCCAGTAAAAATCCAGCAGGAAACAATCAGCCCCAGCATTTT.